A selection of T cell receptor beta chains follows, all from one sample in a study of cytomegalovirus exposure and HLA in healthy donors. Measured with immunoSEQ multiplex PCR; TCRdb has only the in-frame clones, and not every one. The table lists roughly 120,000 clones, roughly four fifths of them singletons, with 1.5% to 2% in the top ten. The sequencing input was PBMCs. These receptors were obtained from a woman between 18 and 29 years old in good health and CMV-seronegative. Both conserved end residues are part of each CDR3. The D gene is left open where the match is weak. Clone size appears in some rows only: once, few, many, or a class for an expanded clone.

d_gene: NA; j_gene: TRBJ1-5; v_gene: TRBV19; abundance: NA; CDR3aa: CASRLFLDGNQPQHF; CDR3nt: TGTGCCAGTAGGCTATTCTTAGACGGGAATCAGCCCCAGCATTTT
d_gene: NA; j_gene: TRBJ2-6; v_gene: TRBV30; abundance: NA; CDR3aa: CAWSDDRRKAGANVLTF; CDR3nt: TGTGCCTGGAGTGATGACAGAAGGAAGGCTGGGGCCAACGTCCTGACTTTC
d_gene: TRBD2; j_gene: TRBJ2-7; v_gene: TRBV6-5; abundance: NA; CDR3aa: CASLGLAPYEQYF; CDR3nt: TGTGCCAGCCTGGGACTAGCCCCCTACGAGCAGTACTTC
d_gene: TRBD2; j_gene: TRBJ2-2; v_gene: TRBV7-7; abundance: NA; CDR3aa: CASSLEASGGTYTGELFF; CDR3nt: TGTGCTAGCAGCTTAGAGGCTAGCGGGGGGACCTACACCGGGGAGCTGTTTTTT
d_gene: NA; j_gene: TRBJ2-3; v_gene: TRBV4-1; abundance: NA; CDR3aa: CASRPTQGTDTQYF; CDR3nt: TGCGCCAGCAGACCTACTCAGGGTACAGATACGCAGTATTTT
d_gene: TRBD2; j_gene: TRBJ2-2; v_gene: TRBV4-1; abundance: NA; CDR3aa: CASSQRGGANTGELFF; CDR3nt: TGCGCCAGCAGCCAGCGCGGGGGAGCGAACACCGGGGAGCTGTTTTTT
d_gene: TRBD1; j_gene: TRBJ2-7; v_gene: TRBV5-1; abundance: NA; CDR3aa: CASSLTGQGFYEQYF; CDR3nt: TGCGCCAGCAGCTTAACGGGACAGGGCTTCTACGAGCAGTACTTC
d_gene: TRBD2; j_gene: TRBJ2-1; v_gene: TRBV29-1; abundance: NA; CDR3aa: CSVSTSGGHNEQFF; CDR3nt: TGCAGCGTTTCGACTAGCGGGGGGCACAATGAGCAGTTCTTC
d_gene: TRBD1; j_gene: TRBJ1-1; v_gene: TRBV6-5; abundance: NA; CDR3aa: CASTETRGRRAFF; CDR3nt: TGTGCCAGCACCGAAACGAGGGGGCGGAGGGCTTTCTTT
d_gene: NA; j_gene: TRBJ1-1; v_gene: TRBV14; abundance: once; CDR3aa: CASSQDRTDRKIPEAFF; CDR3nt: TGTGCCAGCAGCCAAGATCGCACAGACCGGAAGATCCCTGAAGCTTTCTTT
d_gene: TRBD1; j_gene: TRBJ1-1; v_gene: TRBV11-2; abundance: NA; CDR3aa: CASSLDDPLGQGLTEAFF; CDR3nt: TGTGCCAGCAGCTTAGATGACCCCCTCGGACAGGGCCTCACTGAAGCTTTCTTT
d_gene: TRBD1; j_gene: TRBJ1-5; v_gene: TRBV28; abundance: few; CDR3aa: CASSLVVQGNQPQHF; CDR3nt: TGTGCCAGCAGTTTAGTGGTACAGGGGAATCAGCCCCAGCATTTT
d_gene: TRBD1; j_gene: TRBJ2-1; v_gene: TRBV10-3; abundance: NA; CDR3aa: CAISETGGQSSYNEQFF; CDR3nt: TGTGCCATCAGTGAGACAGGGGGCCAGAGCTCCTACAATGAGCAGTTCTTC
d_gene: NA; j_gene: TRBJ2-5; v_gene: TRBV7-9; abundance: NA; CDR3aa: CASSPVQETQYF; CDR3nt: TGTGCCAGCAGTCCAGTGCAAGAGACCCAGTACTTC
d_gene: NA; j_gene: TRBJ1-5; v_gene: TRBV2; abundance: few; CDR3aa: CASSEDRSNQPQHF; CDR3nt: TGTGCCAGCAGTGAAGACAGGAGCAATCAGCCCCAGCATTTT
d_gene: NA; j_gene: TRBJ1-5; v_gene: TRBV7-3; abundance: NA; CDR3aa: CASSLKLSQPQHF; CDR3nt: TGTGCCAGCAGCTTAAAGCTAAGTCAGCCCCAGCATTTT
d_gene: NA; j_gene: TRBJ1-2; v_gene: TRBV5-1; abundance: NA; CDR3aa: CASSWVQGSDGYTF; CDR3nt: TGCGCCAGCAGCTGGGTACAGGGTAGCGATGGCTACACCTTC